This record covers a single TCR beta chain. Its antigen is undetermined. Together with a sample-barcoded 5' primer, a J-beta primer mix was included in a second PCR lasting about 7 to 11 cycles. The template-switch adaptor was a 5' adaptor with 12 random nucleotides. It tagged each cDNA molecule. MiXCR, run by TCRdb on the 5' RACE reads, gives a single entry per CDR3 protein. The sample shows some 790,000 distinct CDR3 sequences, 29% of them seen only once. The CDR3 is 16 residues long. V lost 6 bases, J lost 1 base, and 15 bases lay in between. In germline, CDR1 is LNHDA, CDR2 SQIVND (reference sequence). The data derive from a study of blood T cells in healthy people across ages. At the level of the study: With template switching, about one barcoded beta molecule was captured per two T cells.

Overall study findings and caveats: CMV status of donors was unknown, possibly confounding expanded clonotype changes.

Sequenced: blood. The chain is built from TRBV19 and TRBJ1-4; a weak D match, TRBD1 (6 bases). This receptor was identified in a woman older than 75 in good health. The CDR3 region is CASSARGQITNEKLFF. The DNA of the CDR3 is TGTGCCAGTAGCGCCCGAGGACAGATAACTAATGAAAAACTGTTTTTT.